This is a list of T cell receptor beta chains from one sample in a study of a mutant IDH1 vaccine in newly diagnosed glioma. Profiling relied on immunoSEQ multiplex PCR, and the TCRdb table lists in-frame clones only, not all of them. The data hold about 64,000 clones, with around 85% observed a single time. No antigens are known for them. The specimen was PBMCs, collected from a glioma patient whose treatment included an IDH1 peptide vaccine. These receptors came from a woman between 45 and 60 years old with glioma. Each CDR3 is given with its conserved first and last residue. A D gene is named only where the DNA matches it firmly. Only some rows state a clone size, as once, few, many or a class for expanded clones.

clone size: NA
V gene: TRBV2
CDR3 length: 14
J gene: TRBJ1-1
D gene: NA
CDR3 protein: CASRGLEGGTEAFF
CDR3 DNA: TGTGCCAGCAGGGGTCTAGAAGGGGGTACTGAAGCTTTCTTT

clone size: NA
V gene: TRBV6-1
CDR3 length: 15
J gene: TRBJ1-1
D gene: NA
CDR3 protein: CASSEAGQGGTEAFF
CDR3 DNA: TGTGCCAGCAGTGAAGCTGGCCAGGGAGGCACTGAAGCTTTCTTT

clone size: NA
V gene: TRBV5-1
CDR3 length: 14
J gene: TRBJ2-2
D gene: NA
CDR3 protein: CASSAVSGIGELFF
CDR3 DNA: TGCGCCAGCAGCGCTGTCTCGGGGATCGGGGAGCTGTTTTTT

clone size: once
V gene: TRBV19
CDR3 length: 15
J gene: TRBJ1-3
D gene: NA
CDR3 protein: CASSLRLHSGNTIYF
CDR3 DNA: TGTGCCAGTAGTCTCCGTCTTCACTCTGGAAACACCATATATTTT

clone size: NA
V gene: TRBV7-2
CDR3 length: 15
J gene: TRBJ1-6
D gene: NA
CDR3 protein: CASSLDSLPQRGIHF
CDR3 DNA: TGTGCCAGCAGCTTAGATAGTCTCCCACAAAGGGGCATCCACTTT

clone size: once
V gene: TRBV18
CDR3 length: 14
J gene: TRBJ1-1
D gene: NA
CDR3 protein: CASSPAGANTEAFF
CDR3 DNA: TGTGCCAGCTCACCAGCAGGAGCCAACACTGAAGCTTTCTTT

clone size: NA
V gene: TRBV20-1
CDR3 length: 11
J gene: TRBJ1-2
D gene: NA
CDR3 protein: CSAVVEGDYTF
CDR3 DNA: TGCAGTGCCGTGGTAGAGGGAGACTACACCTTC

clone size: NA
V gene: TRBV5-1
CDR3 length: 16
J gene: TRBJ2-3
D gene: NA
CDR3 protein: CASSLSGVGGTDTQYF
CDR3 DNA: TGCGCCAGCAGCTTGTCGGGGGTAGGTGGCACAGATACGCAGTATTTT

clone size: NA
V gene: TRBV20-1
CDR3 length: 10
J gene: TRBJ1-1
D gene: NA
CDR3 protein: CSARQSEAFF
CDR3 DNA: TGCAGTGCTAGGCAGAGTGAAGCTTTCTTT

clone size: NA
V gene: TRBV7-3
CDR3 length: 14
J gene: TRBJ2-2
D gene: NA
CDR3 protein: CASTLGGNTGELFF
CDR3 DNA: TGTGCCAGCACCCTAGGGGGGAACACCGGGGAGCTGTTTTTT

clone size: NA
V gene: TRBV21-1
CDR3 length: 15
J gene: TRBJ1-6
D gene: NA
CDR3 protein: CASTHRQGGDPPLHF
CDR3 DNA: TGTGCCAGCACCCATCGACAGGGAGGAGATCCACCCCTCCACTTT

clone size: NA
V gene: TRBV11-2
CDR3 length: 13
J gene: TRBJ1-4
D gene: NA
CDR3 protein: CASSLEPEEKLFF
CDR3 DNA: TGTGCCAGCAGCTTAGAACCGGAAGAAAAACTGTTTTTT

clone size: NA
V gene: TRBV5-6
CDR3 length: 12
J gene: TRBJ2-7
D gene: TRBD1
CDR3 protein: CASSLDRGRLSF
CDR3 DNA: TGTGCCAGCAGCTTGGACAGGGGGCGACTCTCATTC

clone size: NA
V gene: TRBV7-9
CDR3 length: 17
J gene: TRBJ1-4
D gene: NA
CDR3 protein: CASSLLAPGRGYEKLFF
CDR3 DNA: TGTGCCAGCAGCTTATTGGCCCCGGGACGGGGGTATGAAAAACTGTTTTTT

clone size: NA
V gene: TRBV18
CDR3 length: 15
J gene: TRBJ1-1
D gene: NA
CDR3 protein: CASSPSGVLDTEAFF
CDR3 DNA: TGTGCCAGCTCACCATCGGGGGTCTTGGACACTGAAGCTTTCTTT

clone size: NA
V gene: TRBV6-1
CDR3 length: 16
J gene: TRBJ1-6
D gene: NA
CDR3 protein: CASSEAGTGFGSPLHF
CDR3 DNA: TGTGCCAGCAGTGAAGCGGGGACGGGATTTGGATCACCCCTCCACTTT

clone size: NA
V gene: TRBV28
CDR3 length: 11
J gene: TRBJ1-5
D gene: NA
CDR3 protein: CASSFTGPQHF
CDR3 DNA: TGTGCCAGCAGTTTCACGGGGCCCCAGCATTTT

clone size: NA
V gene: TRBV5-6
CDR3 length: 13
J gene: TRBJ1-1
D gene: TRBD1
CDR3 protein: CASSLEQGAEAFF
CDR3 DNA: TGTGCCAGCAGCTTGGAACAGGGGGCTGAAGCTTTCTTT

clone size: NA
V gene: TRBV30
CDR3 length: 11
J gene: TRBJ2-1
D gene: NA
CDR3 protein: CAWSGRNEQFF
CDR3 DNA: TGTGCCTGGTCAGGGCGAAATGAGCAGTTCTTC

clone size: NA
V gene: TRBV5-1
CDR3 length: 15
J gene: TRBJ1-1
D gene: NA
CDR3 protein: CASSFWGGDNTEAFF
CDR3 DNA: TGCGCCAGCAGCTTTTGGGGGGGGGATAACACTGAAGCTTTCTTT

clone size: NA
V gene: TRBV5-1
CDR3 length: 14
J gene: TRBJ1-2
D gene: NA
CDR3 protein: CASSLAGSEGGYTF
CDR3 DNA: TGCGCCAGCAGCTTGGCGGGCTCGGAGGGAGGCTACACCTTC

clone size: NA
V gene: TRBV9
CDR3 length: 14
J gene: TRBJ1-1
D gene: NA
CDR3 protein: CASSVGGVDTEAFF
CDR3 DNA: TGTGCCAGCAGCGTAGGAGGGGTAGACACTGAAGCTTTCTTT

clone size: NA
V gene: TRBV7-6
CDR3 length: 13
J gene: TRBJ1-1
D gene: TRBD1
CDR3 protein: CASSQTGASEAFF
CDR3 DNA: TGTGCCAGCAGCCAGACAGGGGCTTCTGAAGCTTTCTTT

clone size: NA
V gene: TRBV18
CDR3 length: 14
J gene: TRBJ2-7
D gene: NA
CDR3 protein: CASSRLRGAEEQYF
CDR3 DNA: TGTGCCAGCTCCCGACTACGGGGGGCTGAAGAGCAGTACTTC

clone size: few
V gene: TRBV9
CDR3 length: 13
J gene: TRBJ1-1
D gene: NA
CDR3 protein: CASSVVSDSEAFF
CDR3 DNA: TGTGCCAGCAGCGTAGTATCCGATAGTGAAGCTTTCTTT

clone size: NA
V gene: TRBV12-2
CDR3 length: 13
J gene: TRBJ2-7
D gene: NA
CDR3 protein: CASRSHLSYEQYF
CDR3 DNA: TGTGCAAGTCGCTCGCACCTCTCCTACGAGCAGTACTTC

clone size: NA
V gene: TRBV5-6
CDR3 length: 15
J gene: TRBJ1-1
D gene: TRBD1
CDR3 protein: CASSMGQLMNTEAFF
CDR3 DNA: TGTGCCAGCAGCATGGGACAGCTCATGAACACTGAAGCTTTCTTT

clone size: few
V gene: TRBV4-1
CDR3 length: 14
J gene: TRBJ1-1
D gene: NA
CDR3 protein: CASSQAGPRTEAFF
CDR3 DNA: TGCGCCAGCAGCCAAGCTGGGCCCCGGACTGAAGCTTTCTTT

clone size: NA
V gene: TRBV5-6
CDR3 length: 16
J gene: TRBJ1-2
D gene: TRBD1
CDR3 protein: CASSPGTGAIRDGYTF
CDR3 DNA: TGTGCCAGCAGCCCCGGGACAGGGGCGATCCGAGATGGCTACACCTTC

clone size: NA
V gene: TRBV5-6
CDR3 length: 18
J gene: TRBJ2-1
D gene: TRBD2
CDR3 protein: CASRPGTSGGPPNNEQFF
CDR3 DNA: TGTGCCAGCAGGCCCGGGACTAGCGGGGGGCCCCCTAACAATGAGCAGTTCTTC